The 32 T cell receptor beta chains in this list originate from one sample, sequenced in a study of blood T cell repertoires in COVID-19. Using immunoSEQ multiplex PCR, the repertoire was profiled, and TCRdb retains in-frame clones only, with some absent. The repertoire holds about 230,000 clones, about nine tenths seen once, with roughly 11% in the top ten. The specimen was peripheral blood. The source is a man aged 45-65 years with COVID-19, enrolled during active disease.

This clone has only one observation. V and J are TRBV29-1 and TRBJ1-2; 10 positions match TRBD1. Trimming at V came to 5 bases and at J to 3 bases, leaving 3 bases not matched to a gene. The germline V gene encodes CDR1 SQVTM and CDR2 ANQGSEA. The CDR3 length is 13 residues. CDR3 coding DNA: TGCAGCGTTTTGACAGGGGGCGACTATGGCTACACCTTC. It specifies CSVLTGGDYGYTF.

A few counts support this clone. This chain uses TRBV29-1 with TRBJ1-1; 8 positions match TRBD1. From germline, CDR1 is SQVTM and CDR2 ANQGSEA. The CDR3 is 15 amino acids. With 2 bases clipped from V and 1 base from J, the junction kept 6 bases outside the gene matches. The CDR3 loop is CSVEIRGRENTEAFF. The CDR3 bases are TGCAGCGTTGAAATCAGGGGGCGTGAGAACACTGAAGCTTTCTTT. Combining the CDR3 with reference TRBV29-1 and TRBJ1-1 gives the whole variable domain SAVISQKPSRDICQRGTSLTIQCQVDSQVTMMFWYRQQPGQSLTLIATANQGSEATYESGFVIDKFPISRPNLTFSTLTVSNMSPEDSSIYLCSVEIRGRENTEAFFGQGTRLTVV.

The chain employs TRBV19 and TRBJ2-5; 8 nucleotides agree with TRBD1. Trimming took 5 bases from V and 2 from J; bases not matched to a gene: 7. This CDR3 spans 15 amino acids. Germline CDR1 and CDR2: LNHDA and SQIVND (reference sequence). The CDR3 nucleotides are TGTGCCAGTAGTCCCAGGCGGGACAGGCAAGAGACCCAGTACTTC. Protein sequence: CASSPRRDRQETQYF.

This clone has a single count. The chain employs TRBV5-1 and TRBJ2-2; tentatively, D is TRBD2 (5 bases). This CDR3 comprises 15 residues. V was pared by 5 bases and J by 2 bases, with 13 bases between. Looked up from germline, CDR1 is SGHRS and CDR2 is YFSETQ. CDR3 nucleotide sequence: TGCGCCAGCAGTGGAACGGGGATAAACACCGGGGAGCTGTTTTTT. This gives the protein CASSGTGINTGELFF.

V gene TRBV7-3 combines with J gene TRBJ2-2, with D possibly being TRBD2 (6 bases). From germline, CDR1 is SGHTA and CDR2 FQGTGA. The CDR3 length is 16 residues. Trimming cost V 7 bases and J 0 bases, with 15 bases left between them. CDR3 bases: TGTGCCAGCACTCTGGGGGTAGCGGCGAACACCGGGGAGCTGTTTTTT. Translation: CASTLGVAANTGELFF. Full variable domain (remainder filled in from reference TRBV7-3 and TRBJ2-2): GAGVSQTPSNKVTEKGKYVELRCDPISGHTALYWYRQSLGQGPEFLIYFQGTGAADDSGLPNDRFFAVRPEGSVSTLKIQRTERGDSAVYLCASTLGVAANTGELFFGEGSRLTVL.

This clone was counted a single time. The J gene is TRBJ2-2, the V gene TRBV11-2, with 7 bases identical to TRBD2. J gave up 6 bases and V 6 bases, and 10 bases lay outside the gene matches. Germline V CDR1 and CDR2: SGHAT, FQNNGV. The CDR3 is made up of 15 amino acids. The CDR3 nucleotides are TGTGCCAGCAGGTCGTGGGGCGGGGGAGCCGGGGAGCTGTTTTTT. It yields the protein CASRSWGGGAGELFF.

This rearrangement joins TRBV7-3 to TRBJ2-1; 9 positions match TRBD1. CDR1 and CDR2 from the germline V gene are SGHTA and FQGTGA. V was pared by 5 bases and J by 6 bases, with 11 bases of the junction left unmatched. The CDR3 runs 16 residues. In DNA form, the CDR3 reads TGTGCCAGCAGCCAACCGGACAGGGGAAGGGGCAATGAGCAGTTCTTC. Translation gives CASSQPDRGRGNEQFF.

This clone has a handful of counts. J is TRBJ1-1 and V is TRBV5-4; D is possibly TRBD1 (5 bases). V gave up 4 bases and J gave up 1 base, with 11 bases separating them. This CDR3 is 14 amino acids long. The germline V gene encodes CDR1 SGHNT and CDR2 YYREEE (reference sequence). The CDR3 coding sequence is TGTGCCAGCAGCCCGGGGGGAGAGAACACTGAAGCTTTCTTT. It encodes CASSPGGENTEAFF.

The chain has TRBV5-1 and TRBJ1-1; no clear D gene. This CDR3 region has 14 residues. Per germline, CDR1 SGHRS and CDR2 YFSETQ. The V and J ends lost 6 bases and 1 base respectively, with 13 bases between them. The CDR3 DNA reads as TGCGCCAGCAAGATTTCAACGGGGAACACTGAAGCTTTCTTT. Residues: CASKISTGNTEAFF.

V gene TRBV19 combines with J gene TRBJ1-4; 7 bases are a match to TRBD1. Germline CDR1 reads LNHDA; CDR2 reads SQIVND (reference sequence). V shed 7 bases and J 7 bases; nucleotides not matched to a gene: 9. CDR3 length equals 14 residues. In DNA, the CDR3 is TGTGCCAGTACCGAACAGGGGAGTGGTGAAAAACTGTTTTTT. This encodes CASTEQGSGEKLFF.

The chain uses TRBV30 and TRBJ1-3; D remains unclear. The CDR3 has 15 residues. V gave up 2 bases and J gave up 4 bases, with 15 bases separating them. Germline CDR1 reads GTSNPN; CDR2 reads SVGIG (reference sequence). The CDR3 coding sequence is TGTGCCTGGAGTTTGGAGAACATCCACGGAAACACCATATATTTT. Amino acids: CAWSLENIHGNTIYF. Looking up the rest from reference TRBV30 and TRBJ1-3 gives the full variable domain: SQTIHQWPATLVQPVGSPLSLECTVEGTSNPNLYWYRQAAGRGLQLLFYSVGIGQISSEVPQNLSASRPQDRQFILSSKKLLLSDSGFYLCAWSLENIHGNTIYFGEGSWLTVV.

The DNA for the CDR3 is TGTGCCAGCAGCTTGACTAGCGGGGGGGTCTCCTACAATGAGCAGTTCTTC. It codes for CASSLTSGGVSYNEQFF. The rearrangement links TRBV5-6 to TRBJ2-1; TRBD2 aligns across 13 bases. This CDR3 region has 17 residues. Per the germline V gene, CDR1 is SGHDT and CDR2 is YYEEEE. The trim removed 1 base at V and 0 bases at J, leaving 1 base unmatched.

CDR3 bases: TGTGCCAGCAGTCCCGGGACAGGGCTAACTGGGGCCAACGTCCTGACTTTC. Its protein is CASSPGTGLTGANVLTF. This chain uses TRBV2 with TRBJ2-6; 9 bases match TRBD1. The CDR3 runs to 17 residues. The germline V gene encodes CDR1 SNHLY and CDR2 FYNNEI. Unmatched junction bases numbered 7, after V lost 5 bases and J lost 2 bases.

This clone was observed once. This chain connects TRBV18 to TRBJ2-7; TRBD1 might be the D (6 bases). This CDR3 has 17 residues. Germline assignment: CDR1 KGHSH and CDR2 LQKENI. With 0 bases removed from V and 5 bases from J, the gap between germline ends came to 20 bases. This chain's CDR3 is CASSPPAGVAGMDEQYF. As DNA, the CDR3 is TGTGCCAGCTCACCACCGGCAGGGGTGGCTGGTATGGACGAGCAGTACTTC.

The genes are TRBV24-1 and TRBJ2-7; no clear D. The CDR3 sequence is 13 residues long. V was cut by 5 bases and J by 0 bases, with 7 bases left in between. Per the germline V gene, CDR1 is KGHDR and CDR2 is SFDVKD. Written as DNA, the CDR3 is TGTGCCACCAGTGCGAGGAGCTCCTACGAGCAGTACTTC. This gives the protein CATSARSSYEQYF.

V is TRBV6-1 and J is TRBJ1-6, with 7 bases matching TRBD1. The ends lost 6 bases at V and 10 bases at J; junction bases unmatched: 12. Germline V gene lookup returns CDR1 MNHNS and CDR2 SASEGT. The CDR3 loop spans 15 amino acids. For the CDR3, the DNA is TGTGCCAGCAGGTTCCAAGGACAGGACAACTCACCCCTCCACTTT. Protein: CASRFQGQDNSPLHF.

The V gene is TRBV6-2 or TRBV6-3, the J gene TRBJ1-5; D is unclear. The ends were cut back, 2 bases at V and 0 bases at J, with 8 bases in the middle. This CDR3 has 15 amino acids. Germline CDR1 MNHEY, CDR2 SVGEGT. The CDR3 bases are TGTGCCAGCAGTTACGCCCTAAATAGCAATCAGCCCCAGCATTTT. Encoded protein: CASSYALNSNQPQHF.

In its sample, this clone was seen once. The chain carries TRBV5-1 and TRBJ2-1; the match to TRBD2 covers 9 bases. The CDR3 sequence is 16 residues long. V lost 1 base to trimming and J lost 2 bases; unmatched junction nucleotides: 4. CDR1 is SGHRS, CDR2 YFSETQ, per germline. CDR3 sequence (DNA): TGCGCCAGCAGCTTGTCGTCTAGCGGGGCCTACAATGAGCAGTTCTTC. This translates into CASSLSSSGAYNEQFF.

This clone showed up just once. The CDR3 DNA reads TGTGCCAGTAGTATAGATCACGGGACAGGGAGCGCCTACGAGCAGTACTTC. Translating gives CASSIDHGTGSAYEQYF. The gene calls are TRBV19 and TRBJ2-7; 9 bases are a match to TRBD1. Losses at the gene ends were 0 bases for V and 2 bases for J; bases not matched to a gene: 8. The germline CDR1 and CDR2 sequences are LNHDA and SQIVND (reference sequence). The CDR3 runs to 17 residues.

The chain has TRBV4-3 and TRBJ2-4, with TRBD2 matching over 8 bases. In germline, CDR1 is LGHNA, CDR2 YSLEER. This CDR3 is 17 amino acids long. Trimming cost V 0 bases and J 5 bases; bases outside gene matches: 9. This chain's CDR3 is CASSQEVRSGGQNIQYF. DNA for the CDR3: TGCGCCAGCAGCCAAGAAGTGAGGAGCGGGGGCCAAAACATTCAGTACTTC.

The sample holds one count of this clone. The chain's CDR3 is CSAKTGTGYTF. For the CDR3, the DNA is TGCAGTGCTAAGACAGGGACCGGCTACACCTTC. V and J are TRBV20-1 and TRBJ1-2, with 7 bases aligning to TRBD1. V lost 4 bases to trimming and J lost 8 bases; unmatched junction nucleotides: 4. The CDR3 is 11 residues long. Germline CDR1 reads DFQATT; CDR2 reads SNEGSKA (reference sequence).

The chain couples TRBV24-1 to TRBJ1-2; D gene uncertain. CDR3 length equals 13 residues. Looked up from germline, CDR1 is KGHDR and CDR2 is SFDVKD. V lost 11 bases and J lost 3, with 15 bases in between. CDR3 sequence: CAIQNPGDYGYTF. CDR3 DNA: TGTGCCATCCAAAATCCAGGCGACTATGGCTACACCTTC.

The chain employs TRBV30 and TRBJ2-5; TRBD1 aligns across 7 bases. Per the germline V gene, CDR1 is GTSNPN and CDR2 is SVGIG (reference sequence). The CDR3 is 14 amino acids. V lost 3 bases, J lost 7 bases, and 11 bases stayed unmatched. DNA of the CDR3: TGTGCCTGGAGCCCGGGACAGCCGACGTCGACCCAGTACTTC. Protein sequence: CAWSPGQPTSTQYF.

The V call is TRBV19, the J call TRBJ2-2; D unresolved. This CDR3 has 14 amino acids. V gave up 4 bases and J gave up 1 base, with 7 bases separating them. Germline loops: CDR1 LNHDA, CDR2 SQIVND (reference sequence). The CDR3 region has the DNA TGTGCCAGTAGTACCCGGGTGAACACCGGGGAGCTGTTTTTT. Residues: CASSTRVNTGELFF.

DNA of the CDR3: TGTGCCAGCAGTTCCCACCAAGGGCTAGCGGGAAACACCGGGGAGCTGTTTTTT. Its translation: CASSSHQGLAGNTGELFF. The rearrangement uses TRBV28 and TRBJ2-2, with 9 bases matching TRBD2. In germline, CDR1 is MDHEN, CDR2 SYDVKM. The trim removed 4 bases at V and 2 bases at J, leaving 11 bases unmatched. The CDR3 spans 18 residues.

The chain has TRBV24-1 and TRBJ1-2; D not certain. The CDR3 is made up of 13 amino acids. Germline V gives CDR1 KGHDR, CDR2 SFDVKD. The V end was cut by 9 bases, the J end by 7 bases, with 17 bases between. CDR3 in amino acids: CATSREGISGYTF. The CDR3 bases are TGTGCCACCTCCCGGGAGGGAATATCTGGCTACACCTTC.

The sample holds one count of this clone. V usage is TRBV30 and J usage is TRBJ2-1; 7 bases match TRBD2. CDR1 and CDR2 from the germline V gene are GTSNPN and SVGIG (reference sequence). The CDR3 runs to 15 residues. The trim removed 0 bases at V and 4 bases at J, leaving 6 bases unmatched. The CDR3 reads CAWSVVGGGYNEQFF. DNA of the CDR3: TGTGCCTGGAGTGTTGTGGGGGGGGGATACAATGAGCAGTTCTTC.

This chain uses TRBV19 with TRBJ1-4; D is perhaps TRBD1 (5 bases). The V gene lost 5 bases and the J gene lost 4 bases, with 14 bases spanning the gap. CDR1 and CDR2 from the germline V gene are LNHDA and SQIVND (reference sequence). The CDR3 is 15 amino acids. CDR3 loop: CASSVFTGLNEKLFF. Here the CDR3 DNA reads TGTGCCAGTAGTGTTTTTACAGGTCTTAATGAAAAACTGTTTTTT.

The V gene is TRBV5-1, the J gene TRBJ1-1, with D possibly TRBD1 on 6 matching bases. CDR1 and CDR2 (germline): SGHRS, YFSETQ. CDR3 length equals 15 residues. V dropped 1 base and J dropped 2 bases, with 12 bases sitting between them. The CDR3 DNA follows: TGCGCCAGCAGCTTGAAAGGACAGCCCAACACTGAAGCTTTCTTT. Translated, it gives CASSLKGQPNTEAFF.

The gene calls are TRBV5-1 and TRBJ2-1, with D perhaps matching TRBD2 (5 bases). The CDR3 contains 14 residues. Deletions cut 0 bases from V and 5 bases from J, with 9 bases between. The germline CDR1 and CDR2 sequences are SGHRS and YFSETQ. The CDR3 loop is CASSLGAEDNEQFF. CDR3 DNA: TGCGCCAGCAGCTTGGGAGCGGAGGACAATGAGCAGTTCTTC.

The V and J genes are TRBV5-1 and TRBJ2-5; TRBD2 matches at 7 bases. The CDR3 loop spans 15 amino acids. The V and J ends lost 4 bases and 3 bases, in that order; junction bases with no gene match: 9. CDR1 is SGHRS and CDR2 is YFSETQ in the germline V gene. CDR3 residues: CASSPIVAGEETQYF. The CDR3 DNA reads TGCGCCAGCAGCCCTATTGTTGCGGGAGAAGAGACCCAGTACTTC.

This clone was recorded only once. The chain employs TRBV9 and TRBJ2-2; D gene uncertain. This CDR3 is built from 17 residues. Trimming stripped 2 bases from V and 2 bases from J, with 16 bases between. Germline V gene sequence: CDR1 SGDLS, CDR2 YYNGEE. In DNA form, the CDR3 reads TGTGCCAGCAGCGTCACCCCCGGCGGAGAAAACACCGGGGAGCTGTTTTTT. As protein: CASSVTPGGENTGELFF.